What follows are 12 T cell receptor beta chains derived from one specimen sequenced in a study of blood T cell repertoires in COVID-19. Measured with immunoSEQ multiplex PCR; TCRdb has only the in-frame clones, and not every one. The profile shows 84,000 or so clones, 87% of them singletons. The sequenced sample consisted of peripheral blood. The receptors were gathered from a man between 60 and 75 years old with acute or convalescent COVID-19.

This chain uses TRBV10-3 with TRBJ1-1; 7 nucleotides line up with TRBD1. Germline CDR1 ENHRY, CDR2 SYGVKD. CDR3 size: 16 residues. V shed 2 bases and J 0 bases; nucleotides not matched to a gene: 6. CDR3 in amino acids: CAISEKGTAMNTEAFF. DNA of the CDR3: TGTGCCATCAGTGAGAAAGGGACAGCCATGAACACTGAAGCTTTCTTT.

The rearrangement links TRBV5-4 to TRBJ2-1; 9 nucleotides line up with TRBD1. From germline, CDR1 is SGHNT and CDR2 YYREEE (reference sequence). V lost 4 bases to trimming and J lost 3 bases; unmatched junction nucleotides: 8. CDR3 length: 16 residues. CDR3 coding DNA: TGTGCCAGCAGCATACCACAGGGGGCCAACTACAATGAGCAGTTCTTC. Translation: CASSIPQGANYNEQFF.

At least ten counts were recorded for this clone. The chain combines TRBV6-2 or TRBV6-3 with TRBJ2-7; no firm D call. The CDR3 totals 15 residues. Trimming cost V 5 bases and J 2 bases, with 16 bases left between them. The germline V gene has CDR1 MNHEY and CDR2 SVGEGT. CDR3 amino acids: CASSPLRALPYEQYF. CDR3 coding DNA: TGTGCCAGCAGTCCATTACGCGCTCTACCCTACGAGCAGTACTTC.

This chain connects TRBV27 to TRBJ1-2; D might be TRBD1 (6 bases). The CDR3 is 16 residues long. Per germline, CDR1 MNHEY and CDR2 SMNVEV (reference sequence). The V end lost 4 bases, the J end lost 1 base, and 16 bases lay between the germline ends. Here the CDR3 DNA reads TGTGCCAGCAGTTCGCTCCGACAGGCGAGTAACTATGGCTACACCTTC. It yields the protein CASSSLRQASNYGYTF.

This chain uses TRBV9 with TRBJ1-1, with 9 bases matching TRBD1. Trimming at V came to 0 bases and at J to 1 base, leaving 1 base not matched to a gene. The CDR3 covers 15 residues. Germline CDR1 and CDR2: SGDLS and YYNGEE. The CDR3 coding sequence is TGTGCCAGCAGCGTAGAGGACAGGGGGAACACTGAAGCTTTCTTT. It translates to CASSVEDRGNTEAFF. The full variable domain, rest sourced from reference TRBV9 and TRBJ1-1, is DSGVTQTPKHLITATGQRVTLRCSPRSGDLSVYWYQQSLDQGLQFLIQYYNGEERAKGNILERFSAQQFPDLHSELNLSSLELGDSALYFCASSVEDRGNTEAFFGQGTRLTVV.

The chain carries TRBV5-1 and TRBJ1-4; a weak D match, TRBD1 (6 bases). V lost 0 bases to trimming and J lost 3 bases, with 9 bases between them. The V gene's germline CDR1 is SGHRS and CDR2 YFSETQ. This CDR3 comprises 15 residues. The CDR3 protein is CASSLGGGSNEKLFF. As DNA, the CDR3 is TGCGCCAGCAGCTTGGGAGGGGGATCTAATGAAAAACTGTTTTTT.

The gene calls are TRBV9 and TRBJ2-2; D possibly corresponds to TRBD1 (5 bases). V was shortened by 0 bases and J by 9 bases, with 15 bases between the two germline ends. Germline-derived CDR1 and CDR2 are SGDLS and YYNGEE. This CDR3 has 15 amino acids. Written as DNA, the CDR3 is TGTGCCAGCAGCGTAGCTTTGCAGGGAAAGAGGGAGCTGTTTTTT. Its translation is CASSVALQGKRELFF. Full variable domain (remainder filled in from reference TRBV9 and TRBJ2-2): DSGVTQTPKHLITATGQRVTLRCSPRSGDLSVYWYQQSLDQGLQFLIQYYNGEERAKGNILERFSAQQFPDLHSELNLSSLELGDSALYFCASSVALQGKRELFFGEGSRLTVL.

This sequence joins TRBV9 and TRBJ2-5; possible D gene TRBD2, 6 bases. Germline V lookup: CDR1 SGDLS, CDR2 YYNGEE. CDR3 length: 15 residues. V was shortened by 4 bases and J by 3 bases, with 16 bases between the two germline ends. The CDR3 is CASSTHGTPKETQYF. Here the CDR3 DNA reads TGTGCCAGCAGCACTCACGGGACTCCGAAAGAGACCCAGTACTTC.

This rearrangement joins TRBV11-2 to TRBJ1-5, with D possibly TRBD1 on 6 matching bases. The CDR3 is 17 amino acids. Trimming pared 5 bases from V and 0 bases from J, leaving 17 bases between. Germline values: CDR1 SGHAT, CDR2 FQNNGV. CDR3 nucleotides: TGTGCCAGCAGCCCCAGGGGAGGGGGGACTAGCAATCAGCCCCAGCATTTT. It encodes CASSPRGGGTSNQPQHF. The variable domain in full, with the rest retrieved from reference TRBV11-2 and TRBJ1-5, is EAGVAQSPRYKIIEKRQSVAFWCNPISGHATLYWYQQILGQGPKLLIQFQNNGVVDDSQLPKDRFSAERLKGVDSTLKIQPAKLEDSAVYLCASSPRGGGTSNQPQHFGDGTRLSIL.

The rearrangement joins TRBV19 to TRBJ1-1; 7 positions match TRBD1. V lost 4 bases and J lost 0; bases outside the gene matches: 5. CDR1 is LNHDA, CDR2 SQIVND, per germline (reference sequence). This CDR3 contains 15 residues. Here the CDR3 reads CASSRAGGMNTEAFF. CDR3 nucleotide sequence: TGTGCCAGTAGTAGGGCAGGGGGGATGAACACTGAAGCTTTCTTT. The full variable domain, rest sourced from reference TRBV19 and TRBJ1-1, is DGGITQSPKYLFRKEGQNVTLSCEQNLNHDAMYWYRQDPGQGLRLIYYSQIVNDFQKGDIAEGYSVSREKKESFPLTVTSAQKNPTAFYLCASSRAGGMNTEAFFGQGTRLTVV.

The chain recombines TRBV11-2 with TRBJ1-4, with D possibly matching TRBD1 (5 bases). The CDR3 is 16 amino acids. Germline V gene lookup returns CDR1 SGHAT and CDR2 FQNNGV. V was pared by 0 bases and J by 4 bases, with 12 bases between. CDR3 DNA sequence: TGTGCCAGCAGCTTAGATTACGACAGATATAATGAAAAACTGTTTTTT. Its translation: CASSLDYDRYNEKLFF.

The chain couples TRBV6-5 to TRBJ1-2; 7 nucleotides line up with TRBD1. The length of the CDR3 is 14 residues. Germline V gene sequence: CDR1 MNHEY, CDR2 SVGAGI. After removal of 5 bases from V and 4 bases from J, the junction contained 7 bases not matched to a gene. The CDR3 loop is CASSTSSGGYGYTF. The CDR3 region has the DNA TGTGCCAGCAGTACCTCCTCAGGGGGCTATGGCTACACCTTC.